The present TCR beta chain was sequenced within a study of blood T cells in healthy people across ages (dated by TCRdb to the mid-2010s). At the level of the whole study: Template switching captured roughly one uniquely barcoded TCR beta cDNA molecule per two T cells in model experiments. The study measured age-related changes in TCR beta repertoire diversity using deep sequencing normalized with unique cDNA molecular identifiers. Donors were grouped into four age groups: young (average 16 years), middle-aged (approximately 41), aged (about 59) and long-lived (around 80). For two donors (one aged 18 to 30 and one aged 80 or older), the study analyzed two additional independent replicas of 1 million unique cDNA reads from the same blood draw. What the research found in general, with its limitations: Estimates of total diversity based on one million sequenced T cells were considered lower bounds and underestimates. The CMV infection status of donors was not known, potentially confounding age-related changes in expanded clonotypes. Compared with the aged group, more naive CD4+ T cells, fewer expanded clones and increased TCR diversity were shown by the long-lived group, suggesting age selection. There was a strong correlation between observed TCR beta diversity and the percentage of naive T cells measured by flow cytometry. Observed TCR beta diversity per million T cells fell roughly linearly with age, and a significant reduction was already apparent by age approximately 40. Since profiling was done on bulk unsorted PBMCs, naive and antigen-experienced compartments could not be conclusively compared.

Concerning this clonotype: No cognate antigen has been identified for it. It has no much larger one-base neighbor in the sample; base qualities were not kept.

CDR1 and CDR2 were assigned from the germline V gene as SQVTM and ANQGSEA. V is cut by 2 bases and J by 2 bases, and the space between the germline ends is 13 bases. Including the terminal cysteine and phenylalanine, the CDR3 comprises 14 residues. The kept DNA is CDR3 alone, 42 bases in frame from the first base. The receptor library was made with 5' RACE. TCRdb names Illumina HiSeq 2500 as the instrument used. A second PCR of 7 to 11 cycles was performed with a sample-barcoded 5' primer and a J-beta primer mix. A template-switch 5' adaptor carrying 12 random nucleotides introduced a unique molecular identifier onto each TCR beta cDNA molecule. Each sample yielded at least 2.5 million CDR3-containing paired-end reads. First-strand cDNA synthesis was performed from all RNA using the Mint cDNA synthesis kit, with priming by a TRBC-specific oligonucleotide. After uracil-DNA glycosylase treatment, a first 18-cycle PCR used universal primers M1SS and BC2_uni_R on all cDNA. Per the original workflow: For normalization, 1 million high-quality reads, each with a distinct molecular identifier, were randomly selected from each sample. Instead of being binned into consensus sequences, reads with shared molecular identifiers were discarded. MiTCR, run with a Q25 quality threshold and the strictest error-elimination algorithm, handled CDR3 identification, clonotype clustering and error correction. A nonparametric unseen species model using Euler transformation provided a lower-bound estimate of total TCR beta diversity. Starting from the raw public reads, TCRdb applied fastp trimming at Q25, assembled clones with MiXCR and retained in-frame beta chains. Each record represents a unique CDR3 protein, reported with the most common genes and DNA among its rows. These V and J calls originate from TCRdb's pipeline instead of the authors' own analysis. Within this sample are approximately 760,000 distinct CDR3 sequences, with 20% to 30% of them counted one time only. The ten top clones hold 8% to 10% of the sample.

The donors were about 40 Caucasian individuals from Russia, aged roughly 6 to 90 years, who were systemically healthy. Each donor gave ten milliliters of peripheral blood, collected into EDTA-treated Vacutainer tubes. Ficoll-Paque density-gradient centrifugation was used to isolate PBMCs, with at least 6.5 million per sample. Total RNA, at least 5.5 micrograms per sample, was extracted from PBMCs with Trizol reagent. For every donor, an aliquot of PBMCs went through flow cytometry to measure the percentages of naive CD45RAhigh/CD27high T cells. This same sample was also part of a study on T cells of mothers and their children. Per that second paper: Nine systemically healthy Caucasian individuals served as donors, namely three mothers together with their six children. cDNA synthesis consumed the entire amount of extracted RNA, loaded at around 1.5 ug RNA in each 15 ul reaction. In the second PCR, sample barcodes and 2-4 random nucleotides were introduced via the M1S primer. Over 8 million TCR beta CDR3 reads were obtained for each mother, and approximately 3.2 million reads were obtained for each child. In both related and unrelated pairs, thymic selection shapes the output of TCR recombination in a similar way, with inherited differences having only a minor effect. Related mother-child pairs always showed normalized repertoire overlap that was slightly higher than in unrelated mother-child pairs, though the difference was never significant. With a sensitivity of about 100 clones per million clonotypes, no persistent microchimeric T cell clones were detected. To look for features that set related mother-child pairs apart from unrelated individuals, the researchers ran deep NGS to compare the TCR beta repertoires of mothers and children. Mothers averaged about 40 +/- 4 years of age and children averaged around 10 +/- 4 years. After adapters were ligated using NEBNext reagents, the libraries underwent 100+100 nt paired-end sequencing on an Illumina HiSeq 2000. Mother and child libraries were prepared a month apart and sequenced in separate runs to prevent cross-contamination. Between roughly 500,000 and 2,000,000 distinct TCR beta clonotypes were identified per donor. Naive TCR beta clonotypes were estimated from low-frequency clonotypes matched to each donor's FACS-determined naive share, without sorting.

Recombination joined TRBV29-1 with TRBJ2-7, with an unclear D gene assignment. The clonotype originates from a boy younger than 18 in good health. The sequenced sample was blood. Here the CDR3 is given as CSVEIRDSPYEQYF. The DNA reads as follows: TGCAGCGTTGAAATTCGAGATTCCCCCTACGAGCAGTACTTC.